The 22 T cell receptor beta chains reported below all come from one sample, sequenced in a study of blood T cell repertoires in COVID-19. Only in-frame clones appear in the TCRdb table, and some are missing; sequencing was by immunoSEQ multiplex PCR. The table lists 250,000 to 300,000 clones, 91% of them singletons, with approximately 1.3% in the top ten. Sequenced sample: PBMCs or T cells enriched from blood (not recorded which). These receptors came from a human donor in a cohort exposed to, infected with or recovered from COVID-19 (not recorded which). The donor label of this sample is uncertain.

The chain combines TRBV6-4 with TRBJ2-1, with 12 bases that match TRBD2. Germline V gene data show CDR1 as MRHNA and CDR2 as SNTAGT. V shed 2 bases, J shed 7 bases, and the junction held 15 bases outside the gene matches. CDR3 size: 19 residues. In DNA, the CDR3 is TGTGCCAGCAGTGACGGGAGGCTAGCGGGGGGGCAATTGAGAAATGAGCAGTTCTTC. Its protein is CASSDGRLAGGQLRNEQFF.

The chain links TRBV4-3 to TRBJ1-2; D gene uncertain. Germline V gene sequence: CDR1 LGHNA, CDR2 YSLEER. Trimming cost V 0 bases and J 0 bases, with 8 bases left between them. CDR3 length: 15 amino acids. The CDR3 DNA follows: TGCGCCAGCAGCCAAGACAGTCACGCTAACTATGGCTACACCTTC. As protein: CASSQDSHANYGYTF.

The chain carries TRBV12-3 or TRBV12-4 and TRBJ2-3; D unresolved. The V and J ends lost 7 bases and 3 bases respectively, with 11 bases between them. The CDR3 loop spans 13 amino acids. The CDR3: CASTTLETDTQYF. The CDR3 coding sequence is TGTGCCAGCACTACTTTGGAGACAGATACGCAGTATTTT.

The V and J genes are TRBV14 and TRBJ2-2; D possibly corresponds to TRBD1 (6 bases). The CDR3 sequence is 13 residues long. V lost 8 bases and J lost 3, with 10 bases in between. Germline V gives CDR1 SGHDN, CDR2 FVKESK. The CDR3, as DNA: TGTGCCAGCTCGGACAGACACACCGGGGAGCTGTTTTTT. This sequence encodes CASSDRHTGELFF.

The J gene is TRBJ1-2, the V gene TRBV7-9; D may be TRBD1 (5 bases). The CDR3 extends over 15 amino acids. Germline CDR1 is SEHNR and CDR2 is FQNEAQ (reference sequence). With 1 base removed from V and 4 bases from J, the gap between germline ends came to 13 bases. The CDR3 is CASSLGSGWVYGYTF. Here the CDR3 DNA reads TGTGCCAGCAGCTTAGGTTCAGGGTGGGTCTATGGCTACACCTTC.

The chain carries TRBV6-5 and TRBJ1-6, with no clear D. Germline lookup yields CDR1 MNHEY and CDR2 SVGAGI. V lost 6 bases and J 6 bases, leaving 3 bases between the germline ends. The CDR3 consists of 11 residues. The CDR3 spells CASRSNSPLHF. For the CDR3, the DNA is TGTGCCAGCAGGAGTAATTCACCCCTCCACTTT.

This clone turned up a few times. The genes are TRBV6-1 and TRBJ1-5; D not certain. Germline V gene sequence: CDR1 MNHNS, CDR2 SASEGT. CDR3 size: 14 residues. Trimming removed 0 bases from V and 7 bases from J, with 10 bases in between. The CDR3, as DNA: TGTGCCAGCAGTGAAGCGGCATCCGCCCAGCCCCAGCATTTT. Translation: CASSEAASAQPQHF.

The chain uses TRBV4-2 and TRBJ2-2; the D gene is possibly TRBD2 (6 bases). Germline CDR1 LGHNA, CDR2 YNFKEQ. The CDR3 runs 17 residues. V was cut by 3 bases and J by 0 bases, with 14 bases left in between. The CDR3 loop is CASSQEGLGANTGELFF. DNA for the CDR3: TGTGCCAGCAGCCAGGAGGGACTGGGGGCGAACACCGGGGAGCTGTTTTTT.

The CDR3 nucleotides are TGTGCCAGTAGTATACGGACTAGCGGGGGGGGTGAGCAGTTCTTC. It is translated as CASSIRTSGGGEQFF. The chain has TRBV19 and TRBJ2-1; TRBD2 agrees at 15 bases. Germline lookup yields CDR1 LNHDA and CDR2 SQIVND (reference sequence). After removal of 2 bases from V and 9 bases from J, the junction contained 2 bases not matched to a gene. There are 15 residues in the CDR3.

The chain has TRBV10-3 and TRBJ2-3; 14 positions match TRBD2. J gave up 2 bases and V 4 bases, and 5 bases lay outside the gene matches. Germline V gene lookup returns CDR1 ENHRY and CDR2 SYGVKD. This CDR3 contains 17 residues. CDR3 coding DNA: TGTGCCATCAGTGGGGGACTAGCGGGAGCAAACACAGATACGCAGTATTTT. It is translated as CAISGGLAGANTDTQYF.

This rearrangement joins TRBV7-8 to TRBJ1-1; weak D call: TRBD1 (5 bases). This CDR3 contains 13 residues. Trimming stripped 2 bases from V and 5 bases from J, with 9 bases between. The germline gives CDR1 SGHVS, CDR2 FQNEAQ. The CDR3 DNA is TGTGCCAGCAGCTTAAGGGGTCGGACTGAAGCTTTCTTT. Amino acid sequence: CASSLRGRTEAFF.

The chain joins TRBV4-3 to TRBJ1-3, with 8 bases lining up with TRBD1. The CDR3 is made up of 16 amino acids. Trimming at V came to 0 bases and at J to 4 bases, leaving 5 bases not matched to a gene. CDR1 LGHNA and CDR2 YSLEER come from the germline V gene. CDR3 protein: CASSQDPGTGGNTIYF. Here the CDR3 DNA reads TGCGCCAGCAGCCAAGATCCCGGGACAGGAGGAAACACCATATATTTT.

The chain employs TRBV10-2 and TRBJ1-2, with 9 bases identical to TRBD1. Germline V gene sequence: CDR1 WSHSY, CDR2 SAAADI. The junction had 19 bases not matched to a gene; V was cut back by 7 bases and J by 7 bases. CDR3 length: 17 amino acids. CDR3 amino acids: CASNAVRGTGYRGGYTF. In DNA, the CDR3 is TGCGCCAGCAACGCCGTTAGAGGGACAGGGTATCGCGGTGGCTACACCTTC.

This chain connects TRBV4-1 to TRBJ2-7; TRBD2 is a possible D gene (7 bases). The CDR3 covers 14 residues. Germline V gene lookup returns CDR1 MGHRA and CDR2 YSYEKL. V was shortened by 0 bases and J by 6 bases, with 12 bases between the two germline ends. CDR3 loop: CASSQDWAGAEQYF. Here the CDR3 DNA reads TGCGCCAGCAGCCAAGACTGGGCGGGGGCCGAGCAGTACTTC.

This chain joins TRBV7-2 and TRBJ1-1; 8 bases align to TRBD1. CDR1 is SGHTA, CDR2 FQGNSA, per germline. This CDR3 comprises 15 residues. Trimming at V came to 5 bases and at J to 5 bases, leaving 10 bases not matched to a gene. In DNA form, the CDR3 reads TGTGCCAGCAGCCCAATGACAGGGGTAGAGACTGAAGCTTTCTTT. It encodes CASSPMTGVETEAFF.

The chain couples TRBV2 to TRBJ2-5, with 7 bases identical to TRBD2. Germline CDR1 SNHLY, CDR2 FYNNEI. V trimming: 3 bases; J trimming: 5 bases; junction bases outside the gene matches: 6. This CDR3 is built from 14 residues. CDR3 DNA sequence: TGTGCCAGCAGTGAGCCCGTGGGGGGGGAGACCCAGTACTTC. This translates into CASSEPVGGETQYF.

The V call is TRBV2, the J call TRBJ1-4, with 8 bases lining up with TRBD1. The CDR3 loop spans 15 amino acids. Germline V gene lookup returns CDR1 SNHLY and CDR2 FYNNEI. With 5 bases clipped from V and 1 base from J, the junction kept 3 bases outside the gene matches. CDR3 loop: CASSLDRGTNEKLFF. CDR3 nucleotides: TGTGCCAGCAGTTTAGACAGGGGAACTAATGAAAAACTGTTTTTT.

J is TRBJ1-2 and V is TRBV2; 7 bases align to TRBD1. The CDR3 length is 13 residues. Germline loops: CDR1 SNHLY, CDR2 FYNNEI. V was clipped by 7 bases and J by 2 bases; unmatched bases: 4. The CDR3 nucleotides are TGTGCCAGCATTAAGGACAGGAACTATGGCTACACCTTC. Amino acid sequence: CASIKDRNYGYTF.

This clone was seen a single time. V usage is TRBV6-5 and J usage is TRBJ1-2; 8 bases match TRBD1. The CDR3 is 16 residues long. V was clipped by 0 bases and J by 7 bases; unmatched bases: 10. Germline V gene sequence: CDR1 MNHEY, CDR2 SVGAGI. The CDR3 nucleotides read TGTGCCAGCAGTTACTCGGGTATTCAGGGGGCAGCTGGCTACACCTTC. It codes for CASSYSGIQGAAGYTF.

This clone appeared a few times. The V call is TRBV30, the J call TRBJ1-2, with 12 bases fitting TRBD1. Trimming cost V 1 base and J 7 bases; bases outside gene matches: 4. There are 14 residues in the CDR3. Germline loops: CDR1 GTSNPN, CDR2 SVGIG (reference sequence). The CDR3 DNA reads TGTGCCTGGAGTGCCGGGACAGGGGGCTCTGGCTACACCTTC. It is translated as CAWSAGTGGSGYTF.

The CDR3 sequence: CASSQREFGNQPQHF. The CDR3 nucleotides read TGCGCCAGCAGCCAACGGGAGTTTGGCAATCAGCCCCAGCATTTT. This sequence joins TRBV4-1 and TRBJ1-5; no firm D call. This CDR3 spans 15 amino acids. Trimming removed 2 bases from V and 2 bases from J, with 10 bases in between. CDR1 MGHRA and CDR2 YSYEKL come from the germline V gene.

The chain has TRBV4-3 and TRBJ1-2, with D possibly matching TRBD1 (5 bases). Per germline, CDR1 LGHNA and CDR2 YSLEER. This CDR3 is 14 amino acids long. V was clipped by 0 bases and J by 6 bases, with 11 bases between them. The CDR3 nucleotides read TGCGCCAGCAGCCAAGAGATTCTAGGGGATGGCTACACCTTC. This codes for CASSQEILGDGYTF.